This paragraph reports one T cell receptor beta chain. This clonotype was counted ten times or more. The clone's antigen remains unknown. No clone much larger than this one lies a single base away; base qualities are absent. The germline V gene gives CDR1 as MNHNS and CDR2 as SASEGT. The CDR3 goes from the cysteine to the phenylalanine over 14 residues. Only CDR3 DNA remains: 42 bases, in frame from the first base. Relative to germline, V is 5 bases shorter and J is 4 bases shorter, with 15 bases between their ends. These data come from a study of T cells in Graves' hyperthyroidism and ophthalmopathy (dated by TCRdb to between 2018 and 2020). Study-wide context: Peripheral blood was sampled at the time of initial diagnosis, prior to any treatment. According to the paper, TCR Vbeta CDR3 sequencing was carried out on some 130 peripheral blood samples, which came from more than 40 ophthalmopathy, roughly 75 hyperthyroidism and some 17 progressor patients. In several Graves' hyperthyroidism patients, the study also compared T-cell repertoires from thyroid tissue with T-cell repertoires from blood. Once sampling was done, hyperthyroidism patients were given methimazole at a starting dose of 30 mg daily, whereas ophthalmopathy patients were given high-dose intravenous methylprednisolone. Prospective prediction of ophthalmopathy was tested in an independent validation cohort consisting of 18 hyperthyroidism patients and 15 to 17 patients who later progressed to ophthalmopathy. To identify TCR V-J signatures that set the groups apart, the researchers used a discovery cohort of 100 patients, made up of 43 with Graves' ophthalmopathy and some 60 with stable Graves' hyperthyroidism. The 100 or so discovery patients were randomly split 7:3 into training and test sets.

Hyperthyroidism patients were newly diagnosed, had a disease duration of under 2 months, and were aged 18 to 65 years. Patients with uncontrolled infections, other autoimmune diseases, pregnancy or lactation were excluded. Diagnoses were based on clinical symptoms, serum thyroxine and TRAb, thyroid ultrasound and orbital computed tomography. Blood from progressor patients was drawn when they were first diagnosed with hyperthyroidism, before any ophthalmopathy symptoms appeared. Ficoll-Paque density gradient centrifugation was used to isolate PBMCs from about 10 ml of fresh peripheral blood. Progressor patients were first diagnosed with Graves' hyperthyroidism and then developed ophthalmopathy during follow-up. Trizol reagent was used to extract total RNA, and RNA quality was then checked on an Agilent 2100 Bioanalyzer. The TCR beta CDR3 regions were amplified from the RNA transcripts. The first round of RT-PCR for the TCR CDR3 was performed with the HTBI primer set and the Qiagen OneStep RT-PCR kit. A second multiplex PCR round built the libraries, followed by size selection and purification. The libraries were sequenced on an Illumina HiSeq2000 using paired-end 100 bp reads. On the study's bioinformatics: SOAPnuke was used to process the raw data, removing reads that contained adapters or uncalled bases, had a mean Phred below 15, or lacked an exact match to the constant primer or identifier. COPE v1.2.5 was used to merge high-quality paired reads, and clonotypes were defined as unique nucleotide sequences. MiTCR v1.1 was used to align the clonotypes against IMGT TRBV, TRBD and TRBJ reference segments. Analysis was restricted to V-J combinations with a frequency above 0.0001, which covered over 98% of repertoires. The TCS score was defined as the ratio of F50 (clonal expansion) to E x V (chaos), calculated using BLOSUM62-based TCRdist between CDR3 peptides within each V-J. Welch's t-statistics and random forest reduced roughly 500 V-J features to 13, which were used in a naive Bayes classifier (R e1071). Using fastp at Q25 and MiXCR, TCRdb reprocessed the public reads and kept productive beta chains. Identical CDR3 proteins give one entry, which carries the most common genes and DNA. TCRdb, rather than the study authors, made the V and J calls. The sample profile shows under 300,000 distinct CDR3 sequences; 14% to 15% of them were found once. The top ten constitute 10% to 15% of the sample.

What the work shows at the level of the full study, not this receptor alone: Ophthalmopathy was separated from stable hyperthyroidism by a 13 V-J signature model, with over 85% sensitivity and 81% to 82% specificity obtained in cross-validation and 80%/75% obtained in testing. During validation, the model predicted progression to ophthalmopathy a median of approximately 6.5 months ahead of onset, with approximately 70% sensitivity and around 73% specificity. No statistical method was used to set the sample size in advance, and investigators knew the group allocation. Most expanded thyroid clonotypes (frequency above 0.001) were also detected in blood, a finding suggesting that blood repertoires may reflect thyroid immune responses.

Sequenced: blood. The sequence was obtained from a woman aged 40 to 49 with Graves' hyperthyroidism that later progressed to Graves' ophthalmopathy. The V and J segments used are TRBV6-1 and TRBJ2-7; TRBD2 is possibly the D segment (6 matching bases). The sequenced DNA is TGTGCCAGCAGTTTCGGCCTTGGAGGGTACGAGCAGTACTTC. Its product reads: CASSFGLGGYEQYF.